This T cell receptor beta chain derives from a study of blood T cell repertoires in COVID-19. In the study overall: Nucleic acid was either cDNA or gDNA, and it came from T cells, B-cell-depleted T cells, or PBMCs.

The length of the CDR3 is 13 residues. Germline CDR1 SGHRS, CDR2 YFSETQ. Trimming took off 5 bases at V and 11 bases at J, with 14 bases between the two ends. Across 24 US areas, participants ranged in age from 18 to 89 years. Cohort 3 donors were reported recovered after two negative PCRs, clearance, or symptom resolution. Methods used by the authors: Cell counts per sample came from amplifying reference gene primers. Using immunoSEQ multiplex PCR, the repertoire was profiled, and TCRdb retains in-frame clones only, with some absent. D and trimming were read from the DNA, whereas the V and J calls and clone size are those reported in that table. The sample includes just over 350,000 clones, 87% seen only once; the top ten take approximately 3.1%.

The chain has TRBV5-1 and TRBJ1-6, with D uncertain. The receptor comes from a young woman who had recovered from COVID-19. The sample consisted of PBMCs or T cells enriched from blood (not recorded which). CDR3 amino acids: CASRPTDRAPLHF. For the CDR3, the DNA is TGCGCCAGCAGACCAACCGACCGGGCACCCCTCCACTTT. The whole variable domain, remainder taken from reference TRBV5-1 and TRBJ1-6, is KAGVTQTPRYLIKTRGQQVTLSCSPISGHRSVSWYQQTPGQGLQFLFEYFSETQRNKGNFPGRFSGRQFSNSRSEMNVSTLELGDSALYLCASRPTDRAPLHFGNGTRLTVT.